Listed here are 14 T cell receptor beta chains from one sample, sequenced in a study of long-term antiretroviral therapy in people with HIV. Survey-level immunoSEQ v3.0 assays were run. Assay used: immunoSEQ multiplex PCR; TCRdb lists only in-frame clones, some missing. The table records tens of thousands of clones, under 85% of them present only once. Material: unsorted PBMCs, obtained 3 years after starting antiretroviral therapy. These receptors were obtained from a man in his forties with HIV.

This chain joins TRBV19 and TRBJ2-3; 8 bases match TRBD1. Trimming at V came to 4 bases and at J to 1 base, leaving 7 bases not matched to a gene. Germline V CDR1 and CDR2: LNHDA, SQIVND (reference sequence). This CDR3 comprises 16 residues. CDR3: CASSNDRGVGTDTQYF. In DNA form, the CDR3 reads TGTGCCAGTAGTAATGACAGGGGAGTCGGCACAGATACGCAGTATTTT. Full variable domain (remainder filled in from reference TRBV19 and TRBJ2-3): DGGITQSPKYLFRKEGQNVTLSCEQNLNHDAMYWYRQDPGQGLRLIYYSQIVNDFQKGDIAEGYSVSREKKESFPLTVTSAQKNPTAFYLCASSNDRGVGTDTQYFGPGTRLTVL.

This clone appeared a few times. The CDR3 nucleotides read TGTGCCAGCAGCTTAGGGGGGACAGGGGGTTCCTACGAGCAGTACTTC. It codes for CASSLGGTGGSYEQYF. The gene calls are TRBV11-2 and TRBJ2-7; 11 nucleotides align to TRBD1. Germline V CDR1 and CDR2: SGHAT, FQNNGV. The CDR3 has 16 residues. J gave up 1 base and V 1 base, and 3 bases lay outside the gene matches.

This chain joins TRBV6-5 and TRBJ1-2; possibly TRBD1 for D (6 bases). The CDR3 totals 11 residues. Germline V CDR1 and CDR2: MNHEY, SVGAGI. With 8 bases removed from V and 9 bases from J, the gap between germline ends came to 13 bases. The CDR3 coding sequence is TGTGCCAGCCGGGACAAGGGCAGCTACACCTTC. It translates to CASRDKGSYTF.

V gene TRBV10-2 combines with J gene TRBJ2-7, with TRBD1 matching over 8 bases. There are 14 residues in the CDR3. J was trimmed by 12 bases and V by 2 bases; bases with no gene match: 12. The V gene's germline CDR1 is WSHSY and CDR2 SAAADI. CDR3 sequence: CASSEPKIRGPWYF. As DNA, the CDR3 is TGCGCCAGCAGTGAGCCAAAGATCAGGGGGCCGTGGTACTTC.

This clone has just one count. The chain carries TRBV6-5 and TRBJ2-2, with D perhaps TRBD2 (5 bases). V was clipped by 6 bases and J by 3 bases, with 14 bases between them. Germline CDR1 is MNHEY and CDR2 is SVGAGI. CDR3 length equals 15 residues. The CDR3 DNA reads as TGTGCCAGCAGCTACGGGATCAGCTACACCGGGGAGCTGTTTTTT. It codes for CASSYGISYTGELFF.

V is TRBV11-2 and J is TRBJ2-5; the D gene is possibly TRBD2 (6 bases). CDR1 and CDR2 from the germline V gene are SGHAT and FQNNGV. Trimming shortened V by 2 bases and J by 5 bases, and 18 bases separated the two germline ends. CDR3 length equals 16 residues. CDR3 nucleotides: TGTGCCAGCAGCTTATCGGCAATGGGAGGCCCTGAGACCCAGTACTTC. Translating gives CASSLSAMGGPETQYF.

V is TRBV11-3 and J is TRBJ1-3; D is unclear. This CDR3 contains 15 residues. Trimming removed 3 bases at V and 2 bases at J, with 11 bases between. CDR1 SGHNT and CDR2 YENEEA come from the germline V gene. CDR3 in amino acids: CASSFEGTAGNTIYF. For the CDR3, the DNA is TGTGCCAGCAGCTTCGAGGGTACTGCTGGAAACACCATATATTTT.

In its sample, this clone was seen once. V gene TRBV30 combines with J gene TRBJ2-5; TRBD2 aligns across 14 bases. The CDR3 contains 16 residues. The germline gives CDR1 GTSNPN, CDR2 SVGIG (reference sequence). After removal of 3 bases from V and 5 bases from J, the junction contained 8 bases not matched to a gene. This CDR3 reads CAWRRGLAGEVETQYF. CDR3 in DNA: TGTGCCTGGAGGAGGGGACTAGCGGGAGAGGTGGAGACCCAGTACTTC. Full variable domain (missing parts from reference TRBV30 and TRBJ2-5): SQTIHQWPATLVQPVGSPLSLECTVEGTSNPNLYWYRQAAGRGLQLLFYSVGIGQISSEVPQNLSASRPQDRQFILSSKKLLLSDSGFYLCAWRRGLAGEVETQYFGPGTRLLVL.

The CDR3, as DNA: TGCGCCAGCAGTAAAAATAGGGAAAAACTGTTTTTT. Translation: CASSKNREKLFF. The J gene is TRBJ1-4, the V gene TRBV10-2; D unresolved. CDR3 length: 12 residues. CDR1 is WSHSY and CDR2 is SAAADI in the germline V gene. V lost 5 bases and J 8 bases, leaving 9 bases between the germline ends.

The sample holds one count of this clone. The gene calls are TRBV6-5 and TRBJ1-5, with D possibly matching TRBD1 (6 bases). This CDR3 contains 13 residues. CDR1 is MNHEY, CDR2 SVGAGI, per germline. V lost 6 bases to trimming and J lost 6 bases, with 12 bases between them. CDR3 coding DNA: TGTGCCAGCAGCCCGACAGGAGGTCAGCCCCAGCATTTT. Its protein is CASSPTGGQPQHF.

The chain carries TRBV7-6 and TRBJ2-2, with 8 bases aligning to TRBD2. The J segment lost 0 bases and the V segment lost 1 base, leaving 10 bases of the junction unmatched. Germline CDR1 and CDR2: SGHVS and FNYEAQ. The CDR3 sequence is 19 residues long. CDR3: CASSLEYQLSGANTGELFF. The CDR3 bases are TGTGCCAGCAGCTTAGAGTACCAGCTTAGCGGGGCGAACACCGGGGAGCTGTTTTTT.

CDR3 sequence (DNA): TGCGCCAGCAGCTGGGACAGCCCCTACAATGAGCAGTTCTTC. As protein: CASSWDSPYNEQFF. The rearrangement links TRBV5-1 to TRBJ2-1; TRBD1 agrees at 7 bases. Unmatched junction bases numbered 2, after V lost 3 bases and J lost 2 bases. Per germline, CDR1 SGHRS and CDR2 YFSETQ. This CDR3 has 14 residues.

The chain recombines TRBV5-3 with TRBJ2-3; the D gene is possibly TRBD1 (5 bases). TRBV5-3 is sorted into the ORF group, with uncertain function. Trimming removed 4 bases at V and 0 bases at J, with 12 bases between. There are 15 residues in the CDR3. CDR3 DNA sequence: TGTGCCAGAAGCGCCGACAGTGCGAGCACAGATACGCAGTATTTT. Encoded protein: CARSADSASTDTQYF.

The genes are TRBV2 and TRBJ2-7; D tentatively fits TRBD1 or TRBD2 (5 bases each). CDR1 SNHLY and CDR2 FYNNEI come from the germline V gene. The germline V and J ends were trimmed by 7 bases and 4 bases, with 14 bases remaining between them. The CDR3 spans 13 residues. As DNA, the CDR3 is TGTGCCAGCAACCGGGACGAACGGTACGAGCAGTACTTC. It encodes CASNRDERYEQYF.